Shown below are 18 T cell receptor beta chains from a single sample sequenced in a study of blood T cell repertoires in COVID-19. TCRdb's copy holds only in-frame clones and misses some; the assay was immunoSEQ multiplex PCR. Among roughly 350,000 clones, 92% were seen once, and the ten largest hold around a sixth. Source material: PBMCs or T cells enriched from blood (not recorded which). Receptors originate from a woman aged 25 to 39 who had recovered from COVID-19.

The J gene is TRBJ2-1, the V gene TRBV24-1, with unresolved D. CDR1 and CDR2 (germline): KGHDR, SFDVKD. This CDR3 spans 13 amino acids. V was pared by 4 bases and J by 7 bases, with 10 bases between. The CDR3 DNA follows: TGTGCCACCAGTGACCCCCCAACTAATGAGCAGTTCTTC. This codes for CATSDPPTNEQFF.

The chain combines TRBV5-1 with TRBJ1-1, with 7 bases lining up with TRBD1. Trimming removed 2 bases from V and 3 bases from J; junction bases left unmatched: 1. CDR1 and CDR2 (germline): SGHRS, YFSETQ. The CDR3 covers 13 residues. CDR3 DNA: TGCGCCAGCAGCTTCCAGGGGGACACTGAAGCTTTCTTT. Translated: CASSFQGDTEAFF.

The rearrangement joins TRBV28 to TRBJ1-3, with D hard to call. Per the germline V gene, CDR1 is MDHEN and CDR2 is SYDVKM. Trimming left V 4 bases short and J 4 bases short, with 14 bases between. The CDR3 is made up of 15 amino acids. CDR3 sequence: CASSSPVGWGNTIYF. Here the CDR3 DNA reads TGTGCCAGCAGTTCCCCCGTGGGCTGGGGAAACACCATATATTTT.

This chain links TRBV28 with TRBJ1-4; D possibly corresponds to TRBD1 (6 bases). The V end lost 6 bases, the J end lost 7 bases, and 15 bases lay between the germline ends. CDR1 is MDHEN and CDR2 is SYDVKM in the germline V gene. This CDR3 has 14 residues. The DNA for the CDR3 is TGTGCCAGCAGCCCTCCTGTACAGGGTGAAAAACTGTTTTTT. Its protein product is CASSPPVQGEKLFF.

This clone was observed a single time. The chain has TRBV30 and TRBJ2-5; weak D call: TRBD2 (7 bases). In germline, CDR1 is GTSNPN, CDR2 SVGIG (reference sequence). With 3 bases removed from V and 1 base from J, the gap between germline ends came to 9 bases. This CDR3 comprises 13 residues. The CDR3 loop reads CAWSRGAQETQYF. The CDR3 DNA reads TGTGCCTGGAGCCGGGGGGCCCAAGAGACCCAGTACTTC. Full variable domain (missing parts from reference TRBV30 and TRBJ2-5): SQTIHQWPATLVQPVGSPLSLECTVEGTSNPNLYWYRQAAGRGLQLLFYSVGIGQISSEVPQNLSASRPQDRQFILSSKKLLLSDSGFYLCAWSRGAQETQYFGPGTRLLVL.

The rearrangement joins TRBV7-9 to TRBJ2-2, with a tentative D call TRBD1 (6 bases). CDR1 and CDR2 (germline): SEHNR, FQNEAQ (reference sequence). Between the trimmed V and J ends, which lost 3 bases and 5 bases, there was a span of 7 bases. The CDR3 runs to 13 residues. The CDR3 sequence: CASSFQGTGELFF. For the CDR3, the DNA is TGTGCCAGCAGCTTTCAGGGGACCGGGGAGCTGTTTTTT.

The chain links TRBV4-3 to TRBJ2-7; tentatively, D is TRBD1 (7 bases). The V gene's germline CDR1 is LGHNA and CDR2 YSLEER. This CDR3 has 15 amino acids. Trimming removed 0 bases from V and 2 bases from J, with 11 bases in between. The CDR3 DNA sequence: TGCGCCAGCAGCCAAGAGTTCAGGGGGGCCTACGAGCAGTACTTC. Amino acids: CASSQEFRGAYEQYF.

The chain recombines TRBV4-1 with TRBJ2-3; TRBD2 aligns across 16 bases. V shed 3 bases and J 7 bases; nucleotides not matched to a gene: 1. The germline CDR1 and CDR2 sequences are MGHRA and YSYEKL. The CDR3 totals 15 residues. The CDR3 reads CASSQGLAGGHTQYF. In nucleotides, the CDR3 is TGCGCCAGCAGCCAGGGACTAGCGGGGGGGCATACGCAGTATTTT.

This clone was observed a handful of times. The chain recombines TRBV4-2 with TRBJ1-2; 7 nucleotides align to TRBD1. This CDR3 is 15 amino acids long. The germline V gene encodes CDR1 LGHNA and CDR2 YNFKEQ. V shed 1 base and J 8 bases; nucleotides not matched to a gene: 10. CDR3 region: CASSQVGGFRGGYTF. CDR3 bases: TGTGCCAGCAGCCAAGTAGGGGGCTTTAGAGGCGGCTACACCTTC.

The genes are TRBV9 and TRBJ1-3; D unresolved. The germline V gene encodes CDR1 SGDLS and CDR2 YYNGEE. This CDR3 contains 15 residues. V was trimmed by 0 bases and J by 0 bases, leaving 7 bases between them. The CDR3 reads CASSVGGTSGNTIYF. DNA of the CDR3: TGTGCCAGCAGCGTAGGAGGCACCTCTGGAAACACCATATATTTT.

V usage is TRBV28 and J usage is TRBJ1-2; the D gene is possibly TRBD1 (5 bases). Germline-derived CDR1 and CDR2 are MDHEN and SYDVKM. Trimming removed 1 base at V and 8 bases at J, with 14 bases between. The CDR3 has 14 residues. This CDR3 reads CASSLLFQGHGYTF. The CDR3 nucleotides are TGTGCCAGCAGTTTATTGTTCCAGGGTCACGGCTACACCTTC.

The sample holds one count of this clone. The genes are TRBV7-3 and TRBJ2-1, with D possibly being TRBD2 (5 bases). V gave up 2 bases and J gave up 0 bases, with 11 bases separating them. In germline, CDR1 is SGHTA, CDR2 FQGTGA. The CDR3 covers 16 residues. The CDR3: CASSLSGYSSYNEQFF. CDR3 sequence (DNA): TGTGCCAGCAGCTTATCGGGGTACAGCTCCTACAATGAGCAGTTCTTC.

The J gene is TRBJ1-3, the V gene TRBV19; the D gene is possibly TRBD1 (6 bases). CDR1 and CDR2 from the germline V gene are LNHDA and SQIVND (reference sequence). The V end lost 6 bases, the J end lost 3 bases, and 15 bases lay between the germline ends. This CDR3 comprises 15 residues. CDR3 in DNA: TGTGCCAGTAGCGACAGGTTCGTAGGTGGAAACACCATATATTTT. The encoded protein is CASSDRFVGGNTIYF.

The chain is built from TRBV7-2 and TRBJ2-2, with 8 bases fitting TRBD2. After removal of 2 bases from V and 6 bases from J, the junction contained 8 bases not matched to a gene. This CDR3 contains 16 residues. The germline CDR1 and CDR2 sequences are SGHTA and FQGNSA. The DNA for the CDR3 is TGTGCCAGCAGCTTATTTCACGGGACTAGAGCCGGGGAGCTGTTTTTT. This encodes CASSLFHGTRAGELFF.

DNA of the CDR3: TGTGCCAGCAGCCAGGGACTAGGCGAGCAGTACTTC. It yields the protein CASSQGLGEQYF. The chain is built from TRBV3-1 (or the pseudogene TRBV3-2) and TRBJ2-7; 8 bases line up with TRBD2. Trimming removed 3 bases from V and 6 bases from J; junction bases left unmatched: 1. The CDR3 has 12 residues. Germline-derived CDR1 and CDR2 are LGHDT and YNNKEL (reference sequence).

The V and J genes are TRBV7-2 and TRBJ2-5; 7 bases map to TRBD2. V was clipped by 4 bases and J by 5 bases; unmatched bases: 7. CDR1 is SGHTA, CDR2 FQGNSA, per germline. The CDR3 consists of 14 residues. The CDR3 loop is CASSSGGKQETQYF. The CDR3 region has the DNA TGTGCCAGCAGCTCCGGGGGGAAGCAGGAGACCCAGTACTTC.

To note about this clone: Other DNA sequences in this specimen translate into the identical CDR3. The CDR3: CASSLGLANEQFF. Here the CDR3 DNA reads TGTGCCAGCAGCTTAGGACTAGCCAATGAGCAGTTCTTC. This chain connects TRBV7-9 to TRBJ2-1, with TRBD2 identical over 7 bases. Germline CDR1 SEHNR, CDR2 FQNEAQ (reference sequence). Trimming removed 1 base from V and 6 bases from J; junction bases left unmatched: 0. The CDR3 consists of 13 residues. Full variable domain (remainder filled in from reference TRBV7-9 and TRBJ2-1): DTGVSQNPRHKITKRGQNVTFRCDPISEHNRLYWYRQTLGQGPEFLTYFQNEAQLEKSRLLSDRFSAERPKGSFSTLEIQRTEQGDSAMYLCASSLGLANEQFFGPGTRLTVL.

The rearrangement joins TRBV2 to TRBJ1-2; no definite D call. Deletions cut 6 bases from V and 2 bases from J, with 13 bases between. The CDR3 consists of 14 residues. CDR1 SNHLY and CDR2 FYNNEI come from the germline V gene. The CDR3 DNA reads TGTGCCAGCAGAATCGCAGGCTCAAACTATGGCTACACCTTC. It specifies CASRIAGSNYGYTF.